Below are 20 T cell receptor beta chains sequenced from a single sample in a study of healthy donors' naive CD4 and CD8 T cells. A linear amplification protocol produced the TCR libraries from around 0.55 ug of total RNA. MiXCR was run by TCRdb on the reads, yielding one entry per CDR3 protein. The sample carries around 180,000 distinct CDR3 sequences, under 85% recorded once. The sequenced sample was naive CD4+ and CD8+ T cells sorted from blood, pooled from several donors. The receptor set was obtained from a pool of human donors in good health; the sample pools cells from several healthy donors.

The genes are TRBV6-2 or TRBV6-3 and TRBJ1-2; 7 bases agree with TRBD1. The CDR3 is 14 residues long. V was clipped by 11 bases and J by 1 base; unmatched bases: 10. Germline V gene sequence: CDR1 MNHEY, CDR2 SVGEGT. Here the CDR3 reads CAGGPDRLNYGYTF. CDR3 in DNA: TGTGCCGGAGGACCGGACAGGCTTAACTATGGCTACACCTTC.

The CDR3 nucleotides are TGTGCCACCCAGGGGGACCAAGAGACCCAGTACTTC. Translated: CATQGDQETQYF. The gene calls are TRBV19 and TRBJ2-5; TRBD1 matches at 7 bases. The ends lost 10 bases at V and 0 bases at J; junction bases unmatched: 2. The V gene's germline CDR1 is LNHDA and CDR2 SQIVND (reference sequence). This CDR3 comprises 12 residues.

The rearrangement joins TRBV19 to TRBJ1-1, with 7 bases matching TRBD1. The germline gives CDR1 LNHDA, CDR2 SQIVND (reference sequence). This CDR3 comprises 18 residues. V lost 7 bases to trimming and J lost 3 bases; unmatched junction nucleotides: 20. This CDR3 reads CASNNRGRGSRSDTEAFF. The CDR3 coding sequence is TGTGCCAGTAATAACAGGGGACGAGGGAGTAGAAGTGACACTGAAGCTTTCTTT.

The V call is TRBV13, the J call TRBJ2-4; tentatively, D is TRBD1 (5 bases). V lost 1 base and J 3 bases, leaving 7 bases between the germline ends. Per germline, CDR1 PRHDT and CDR2 FYEKMQ (reference sequence). CDR3 length equals 14 residues. The CDR3 reads CASSLEGDKNIQYF. The CDR3, as DNA: TGTGCCAGCAGCTTAGAAGGGGACAAAAACATTCAGTACTTC.

There are a few counts of this clonotype. The rearrangement joins TRBV27 to TRBJ1-3; perhaps TRBD1 as D (5 bases). Trimming shortened V by 0 bases and J by 0 bases, and 9 bases separated the two germline ends. The CDR3 contains 16 residues. Germline values: CDR1 MNHEY, CDR2 SMNVEV (reference sequence). For the CDR3, the DNA is TGTGCCAGCAGTTTATCGGCAGGGATCTCTGGAAACACCATATATTTT. Translation: CASSLSAGISGNTIYF.

This chain joins TRBV20-1 and TRBJ1-2, with D possibly being TRBD1 (6 bases). CDR1 DFQATT and CDR2 SNEGSKA come from the germline V gene (reference sequence). V lost 0 bases and J lost 2, with 13 bases in between. The CDR3 is 15 amino acids. CDR3 loop: CSARDFWQGNYGYTF. In nucleotides, the CDR3 is TGCAGTGCTAGAGATTTCTGGCAGGGGAACTATGGCTACACCTTC.

V usage is TRBV6-2 or TRBV6-3 and J usage is TRBJ2-7; no reliable D call. With 4 bases removed from V and 5 bases from J, the gap between germline ends came to 6 bases. The V gene's germline CDR1 is MNHEY and CDR2 SVGEGT. There are 11 residues in the CDR3. The CDR3 region has the DNA TGTGCCAGCAGTTTTCCCCACGAGCAGTACTTC. Protein product: CASSFPHEQYF.

The V gene is TRBV29-1, the J gene TRBJ2-7, with 8 bases identical to TRBD1. V lost 7 bases and J lost 3; bases outside the gene matches: 5. CDR3 length: 12 residues. Germline assignment: CDR1 SQVTM and CDR2 ANQGSEA. The CDR3 reads CSGGQDYYEQYF. The CDR3 DNA follows: TGCAGCGGGGGACAGGACTACTACGAGCAGTACTTC.

This chain links TRBV6-5 with TRBJ1-6; 10 bases line up with TRBD1. Unmatched junction bases numbered 2, after V lost 2 bases and J lost 7 bases. The CDR3 is 15 amino acids. Per germline, CDR1 MNHEY and CDR2 SVGAGI. CDR3 sequence (DNA): TGTGCCAGCAGTTACGTGACAGGGGGCAATTCACCCCTCCACTTT. Its protein product is CASSYVTGGNSPLHF.

The chain recombines TRBV29-1 with TRBJ1-1; unclear D gene. CDR3 length: 15 residues. Looked up from germline, CDR1 is SQVTM and CDR2 is ANQGSEA. The chain's CDR3 is CSGGGQELMNTEAFF. In nucleotides, the CDR3 is TGCTCCGGAGGCGGCCAGGAACTAATGAACACTGAAGCTTTCTTT.

The chain recombines TRBV29-1 with TRBJ1-4; possible D gene TRBD1, 6 bases. The CDR3 covers 14 residues. Per the germline V gene, CDR1 is SQVTM and CDR2 is ANQGSEA. V was shortened by 6 bases and J by 4 bases, with 15 bases between the two germline ends. CDR3 nucleotides: TGCAGCGTCGGCAGGGGATCCGGTAATGAAAAACTGTTTTTT. As protein: CSVGRGSGNEKLFF.

This chain links TRBV10-2 with TRBJ1-1; possibly TRBD1 for D (5 bases). The germline V gene has CDR1 WSHSY and CDR2 SAAADI. This CDR3 spans 15 amino acids. Trimming took 7 bases from V and 1 from J, leaving 16 bases between them. The CDR3 nucleotides read TGCGCCAGCAAGATCCAGGCAGGGTCGAACACTGAAGCTTTCTTT. Its protein is CASKIQAGSNTEAFF.

The chain couples TRBV5-5 to TRBJ2-3, with 9 bases fitting TRBD1. CDR1 is SGHKS and CDR2 is YYEKEE in the germline V gene (reference sequence). This CDR3 has 15 residues. Germline trimming cut 0 bases from V and 3 bases from J; bases unmatched to any gene: 2. CDR3 bases: TGTGCCAGCAGCTTGGAACAGGGGGCAACAGATACGCAGTATTTT. This sequence encodes CASSLEQGATDTQYF. Combining the CDR3 with reference TRBV5-5 and TRBJ2-3 gives the whole variable domain DAGVTQSPTHLIKTRGQQVTLRCSPISGHKSVSWYQQVLGQGPQFIFQYYEKEERGRGNFPDRFSARQFPNYSSELNVNALLLGDSALYLCASSLEQGATDTQYFGPGTRLTVL.

The chain is built from TRBV27 and TRBJ1-1; D gene unclear. Trimming shortened V by 5 bases and J by 4 bases, and 14 bases separated the two germline ends. The CDR3 runs to 14 residues. The germline V gene has CDR1 MNHEY and CDR2 SMNVEV (reference sequence). Here the CDR3 DNA reads TGTGCCAGCAGTCCCGACGGTTTGGGCACTGAAGCTTTCTTT. This encodes CASSPDGLGTEAFF.

This clonotype was seen only a few times. This chain uses TRBV19 with TRBJ1-5; D is undetermined. Trimming stripped 4 bases from V and 0 bases from J, with 7 bases between. The CDR3 runs to 14 residues. Per germline, CDR1 LNHDA and CDR2 SQIVND (reference sequence). The CDR3 nucleotides are TGTGCCAGTAGTAAGAACCGTAGCAATCAGCCCCAGCATTTT. Residues: CASSKNRSNQPQHF.

The chain carries TRBV18 and TRBJ2-5, with 7 positions matching TRBD1. The germline gives CDR1 KGHSH, CDR2 LQKENI. The V segment lost 0 bases and the J segment 3 bases; nucleotides outside the gene matches: 4. There are 15 residues in the CDR3. The CDR3 here is CASSPPNRGEETQYF. The CDR3 DNA reads TGTGCCAGCTCACCACCAAACAGGGGCGAAGAGACCCAGTACTTC. Combining the CDR3 with reference TRBV18 and TRBJ2-5 gives the whole variable domain NAGVMQNPRHLVRRRGQEARLRCSPMKGHSHVYWYRQLPEEGLKFMVYLQKENIIDESGMPKERFSAEFPKEGPSILRIQQVVRGDSAAYFCASSPPNRGEETQYFGPGTRLLVL.

The chain couples TRBV6-5 to TRBJ1-2; D remains unclear. With 3 bases removed from V and 4 bases from J, the gap between germline ends came to 15 bases. The germline V gene has CDR1 MNHEY and CDR2 SVGAGI. This CDR3 is built from 15 residues. CDR3 nucleotide sequence: TGTGCCAGCAGTTATCGGTCAGACACTCTCTATGGCTACACCTTC. This gives the protein CASSYRSDTLYGYTF.

The V and J genes are TRBV5-4 and TRBJ2-7, with 9 nucleotides matching TRBD1. This CDR3 spans 16 amino acids. Germline V gene lookup returns CDR1 SGHNT and CDR2 YYREEE (reference sequence). V lost 0 bases to trimming and J lost 7 bases; unmatched junction nucleotides: 11. CDR3 sequence: CASSLDGDRDLREQYF. The DNA of the CDR3 is TGTGCCAGCAGCTTGGATGGGGACAGGGATTTAAGGGAGCAGTACTTC.

The rearrangement links TRBV6-5 to TRBJ2-7; 8 positions match TRBD1. CDR3 length: 18 amino acids. Germline CDR1 and CDR2: MNHEY and SVGAGI. Unmatched junction bases numbered 16, after V lost 6 bases and J lost 0 bases. The CDR3 DNA reads TGTGCCAGCAGAAACAATCGACAGGGGCATACTTCCTCCTACGAGCAGTACTTC. Its translation is CASRNNRQGHTSSYEQYF.

The chain uses TRBV7-9 and TRBJ2-1, with D maybe TRBD1 (6 bases). Germline assignment: CDR1 SEHNR and CDR2 FQNEAQ (reference sequence). The CDR3 is 17 residues long. The germline V and J ends were trimmed by 6 bases and 0 bases, with 18 bases remaining between them. The DNA for the CDR3 is TGTGCCAGCAGTAAAAGTGGGGGCTCGAGCTCCTACAATGAGCAGTTCTTC. Translating gives CASSKSGGSSSYNEQFF.